This TCR beta chain derives from a study of blood T cells in healthy people across ages (dated by TCRdb to the mid-2010s). Context from the whole study: In model experiments, template switching captured about one uniquely barcoded TCR beta cDNA molecule for every two T cells. The study measured age-related changes in TCR beta repertoire diversity using deep sequencing normalized with unique cDNA molecular identifiers. Two additional independent replicas of 1 million unique cDNA reads from the same blood draw were analyzed for two donors (one aged 18 to 29 and one aged 80 or older). Donors were grouped into four age groups: young (average approximately 16 years), middle-aged (approximately 41), aged (62) and long-lived (approximately 82). Donors of different ages were randomly distributed across sequencing lanes to avoid experimental bias. Study-wide conclusions, independent of this receptor: Conclusive comparison of naive and antigen-experienced compartments was prevented by the profiling of bulk unsorted PBMCs. The long-lived group showed more naive CD4+ T cells, fewer expanded clones and increased TCR diversity than the aged group, suggesting age selection. The CMV infection status of donors was not known, potentially confounding age-related changes in expanded clonotypes. There was a strong correlation between observed TCR beta diversity and the percentage of naive T cells measured by flow cytometry. Total diversity estimates from one million sequenced T cells were considered lower bounds and underestimates. Observed TCR beta diversity per million T cells fell roughly linearly with age, and a significant reduction was already apparent by age roughly 40.

On this clonotype: Its antigen is not yet known. It has no much larger one-base neighbor in the sample; base qualities were not kept.

Donors were a few dozen systemically healthy Caucasian individuals from Russia aged roughly 6 to 100 years. Each donor gave approximately 10 milliliters of peripheral blood, collected into EDTA-treated Vacutainer tubes. Ficoll-Paque density-gradient centrifugation was used to isolate PBMCs, with at least 6 million per sample. Total RNA, at least 6 micrograms per sample, was extracted from PBMCs with Trizol reagent. For every donor, an aliquot of PBMCs went through flow cytometry to measure the percentages of naive CD45RAhigh/CD27high T cells. The CDR3 holds 17 amino acids from the cysteine to the phenylalanine. The only DNA kept is the CDR3, 51 bases in frame from the first base. The germline V gene supplies CDR1 SGHAT and CDR2 FQNNGV. V is cut by 5 bases and J by 3 bases, and the space between the germline ends is 23 bases. Receptors were amplified or captured by 5' RACE. TCRdb shows the sequencer as Illumina HiSeq 2500. A second PCR of roughly 6 to 11 cycles was run with a J-beta primer mix and a sample-barcoded 5' primer. Each TCR beta cDNA molecule received a unique molecular identifier from a template-switch 5' adaptor carrying 12 random nucleotides. Each sample yielded at least 2.5 million CDR3-containing paired-end reads. The Mint cDNA synthesis kit, primed by a TRBC-specific oligonucleotide, was used to synthesize first-strand cDNA from all RNA. Following uracil-DNA glycosylase treatment, a first 18-cycle PCR with universal primers M1SS and BC2_uni_R was performed on all cDNA. As for the original processing: For normalization, 1 million high-quality reads, each with a distinct molecular identifier, were randomly selected from each sample. Instead of being binned into consensus sequences, reads with shared molecular identifiers were discarded. CDR3 identification, clonotype clustering and error correction used MiTCR with a Q25 quality threshold and the strictest error-elimination algorithm. A nonparametric unseen species model using Euler transformation provided a lower-bound estimate of total TCR beta diversity. TCRdb passed the public sequencing reads through fastp at Q25 and MiXCR, retaining productive beta sequences. Duplicate CDR3 protein sequences are folded into a single record with the most common DNA and genes. It is TCRdb's table, rather than the study itself, that gives the V and J calls and clone size. The sample records 380,000 or so distinct CDR3 sequences, about 49% of which are singletons. The ten largest clones represent around 53% of the sample.

The rearranged segments are TRBV11-2 and TRBJ2-7; tentative D gene TRBD1, with 6 bases matching. This sequence originates from a man between 60 and 75 years old in good health. The sequenced sample consisted of blood. The CDR3 is CASSRVEIRDTNYEQYF. The sequence in DNA is TGTGCCAGCAGCCGCGTAGAGATCCGGGACACCAACTACGAGCAGTACTTC.